This T cell receptor beta chain is from a study of shared clonotypes between healthy human individuals (dated by TCRdb to the early 2020s). Broadly, across the study: The cohort comprised a couple of women and a few men aged 18 to 49 years. To increase sequencing depth and limit assay-specific biases, different laboratories used diverse techniques to prepare libraries and sequence TCR repertoires. Per donor, leukapheresis produced somewhere between about 0.94 and 9 billion PBMCs. For each donor, CD4 naive and CD4 memory were each run on three plates, CD8 naive on two plates, and CD8 memory on one plate. The study deeply sequenced blood TCR repertoires of roughly five healthy adults to estimate repertoire size and the extent of clonotype sharing between individuals.

Broader findings and caveats from the paper: Clonotypes shared by all four sorted-subset donors showed higher generation probabilities than non-shared clonotypes. Sampling was restricted to blood, and TCR repertoires in tissue are likely to differ from TCR repertoires in blood. Across several donors, roughly 5% of naive CD4, 3.5% of naive CD8, about 2% of memory CD4, and approximately 0.4% of memory CD8 clonotypes were shared. Naive subsets generally had larger estimated clonotype richness than memory subsets did. Rarefaction of sorted-subset datasets indicated incomplete sequencing despite the large sequencing depth. Pairwise subsampling led to the expectation that sequencing depth would affect the degree of clonotype sharing among donors. Because the study included only a small number of donors, the genetic and exposure-history diversity represented was limited.

CDR1 SEHNR and CDR2 FQNEAQ are derived from the germline V gene (reference sequence). Including cysteine and phenylalanine, the CDR3 has 15 amino acids. The retained sequence is limited to the CDR3, 45 bases, with the frame set at the first base. Trimmed from V: 4 bases; trimmed from J: 1 base; junction bases lacking a gene match: 2. Regarding this clone: The specificity of this receptor is unknown. No base quality information exists; no much larger clone differs at one position. In the same sample, other DNA sequences code for this CDR3.

TCR CDR3 regions were amplified from genomic DNA by multiplex PCR using the deep immunoSEQ assay. Extracted genomic DNA from each cell subset was spread evenly across all wells of several immunoSEQ 96-well plates, with each plate serving as a replicate. For sorted subsets, roughly 190 ng of genomic DNA, equivalent to roughly 30,000 T cell genomes, went into each replicate PCR. Purified libraries were quantified with a Qubit 3.0 fluorometer, sized on a Bioanalyzer 2100, and re-quantified with the KAPA Library Quantification kit. Every immunoSEQ 96-well plate was sequenced on a dedicated single-read 150-cycle Illumina NextSeq 550 flow cell. As for how the authors treated the data: Because the immunoSEQ output included only junctional sequences and no quality scores, the filtering could not be the same as the filtering used for full-length reads. Sequences were annotated with PyIR, a Python wrapper for IgBLAST v1.9, and V/J genes and CDR3 were assigned using IMGT germline references. Any read was removed if the V/J assignment was weak (E-value above 1e-6), the CDR3 was missing, or the read contained stop codons, out-of-frame junctions, or ambiguous translated residues. V3J clonotypes were defined as sequences sharing the same inferred V gene, J gene, and CDR3 amino acid sequence. Percentage overlap between repertoires was computed as shared unique clonotypes divided by the size of the smaller repertoire. Three approaches were used to assess repertoire richness: RTK rarefaction, the Chao1 estimator, and Recon v2.1 estimates of unobserved clonotypes. For all TCRbeta clonotypes obtained by the gDNA method from a few donors, generation probabilities were computed with OLGA. This is the immuneACCESS table as TCRdb keeps it, with only in-frame sequences that have V and J called. A part of the clones is gone; compared with another copy, unresolved V genes explain less than half, and the rest is unexplained. The V and J calls and clone size were taken over from that table, and D and trimming were inferred from the DNA. A total of 750,000 to 1,000,000 clones appear in this sample, 80% to 95% of them only once. The biggest ten clones account for 24% of the sample.

CD8 naive samples were CD45RO-negative cells positively selected for CCR7, giving a CD45RA+CCR7+ population that excluded TemRA cells. Donors were healthy HIV-negative adults with no recently reported acute infections or vaccinations. Every donor was a Caucasian adult living in Nashville, Tennessee, USA. Blood was obtained by leukapheresis, after which PBMCs were separated by Ficoll-Histopaque density gradient centrifugation and cryopreserved in liquid nitrogen vapor phase. Analytical flow cytometry was used to check the purity and quantity of every magnetically sorted T cell population. Genomic DNA was isolated from every sorted fraction and measured by UV absorbance on a Nanodrop 2000c.

The rearranged chain carries TRBV7-9 and TRBJ1-1; 11 junctional bases match TRBD1. The receptor was derived from a young man in good health. The sample comprised naive CD8+ T cells sorted from blood. Sample cell subset or site, as interpreted from the label and publication: CD45RA+CCR7+. Here is the DNA: TGTGCCAGCAGCTCCGGACAGGGGGCGAACACTGAAGCTTTCTTT. Translation gives CASSSGQGANTEAFF. Extended through the reference TRBV7-9 and TRBJ1-1 proteins, this CDR3 yields the full variable domain: DTGVSQNPRHKITKRGQNVTFRCDPISEHNRLYWYRQTLGQGPEFLTYFQNEAQLEKSRLLSDRFSAERPKGSFSTLEIQRTEQGDSAMYLCASSSGQGANTEAFFGQGTRLTVV.